Each of the 10 T cell receptor beta chains below was sequenced from the same sample in a study of naive and memory T cell subsets. Both TRBC1 and TRBC2 were covered by a beta constant-region primer of two equimolar oligonucleotides. Nested alpha and beta constant-region primers with the SP2 primer drove four PCR rounds on ligated cDNA. TCRdb called the UMI-ligation and nested PCR reads again in MiXCR, with one record for every CDR3 protein. The sample records around 30,000 distinct CDR3 sequences, 15% to 20% being singletons. The sequenced material came from effector memory CD4+ T cells from blood. The sample's subset: effector memory, CD45RA- CD27-. The receptors derive from a human donor in good health.

This clonotype has more than one count but fewer than ten. The rearrangement joins TRBV20-1 to TRBJ1-1; no reliable D call. Trimming left V 6 bases short and J 8 bases short, with 10 bases between. From germline, CDR1 is DFQATT and CDR2 SNEGSKA (reference sequence). This CDR3 has 10 amino acids. The CDR3 DNA reads TGCAGTGCCGCCATGGCAGAAGCTTTCTTT. Translating it yields CSAAMAEAFF.

This clonotype was seen many times. The chain is built from TRBV7-2 and TRBJ1-1; D ambiguous. CDR3 length: 14 amino acids. Germline V CDR1 and CDR2: SGHTA, FQGNSA. V lost 3 bases to trimming and J lost 0 bases, with 8 bases between them. CDR3 nucleotide sequence: TGTGCCAGCAGCTTCTGGGAGTTGAACACTGAAGCTTTCTTT. This translates into CASSFWELNTEAFF.

This clonotype was detected a few times. This rearrangement joins TRBV2 to TRBJ2-7, with D tentatively TRBD2 (6 bases). Trimming removed 1 base from V and 4 bases from J, with 14 bases in between. The CDR3 spans 15 residues. Per the germline V gene, CDR1 is SNHLY and CDR2 is FYNNEI. CDR3 protein: CASSEVLALNYEQYF. CDR3 DNA: TGTGCCAGCAGTGAAGTCCTAGCGCTTAATTACGAGCAGTACTTC.

This clonotype has just a few counts. The rearrangement uses TRBV7-2 and TRBJ2-1; D possibly corresponds to TRBD2 (5 bases). The CDR3 runs to 15 residues. V dropped 5 bases and J dropped 3 bases, with 14 bases sitting between them. Germline V lookup: CDR1 SGHTA, CDR2 FQGNSA. In nucleotides, the CDR3 is TGTGCCAGCAGCCCAGGCGCGGGTAGCTACAATGAGCAGTTCTTC. Translated, it gives CASSPGAGSYNEQFF.

In DNA form, the CDR3 reads TGCGCCAGCAGCTCGCAGACTAGCGGGCGTGAGACCCAGTACTTC. This translates into CASSSQTSGRETQYF. The chain uses TRBV5-1 and TRBJ2-5; 10 nucleotides match TRBD2. With 3 bases clipped from V and 5 bases from J, the junction kept 7 bases outside the gene matches. The germline V gene has CDR1 SGHRS and CDR2 YFSETQ. This CDR3 has 15 amino acids.

Written as DNA, the CDR3 is TGTGCCAGCAGTTACCAACTAGCGGGAGCTAAAGAGACCCAGTACTTC. Its protein is CASSYQLAGAKETQYF. V and J are TRBV28 and TRBJ2-5; 11 bases align to TRBD2. With 4 bases clipped from V and 3 bases from J, the junction kept 7 bases outside the gene matches. Germline lookup yields CDR1 MDHEN and CDR2 SYDVKM. This CDR3 has 16 residues.

The gene calls are TRBV5-1 and TRBJ2-5; TRBD1 matches 11 bases. The CDR3 sequence is 15 residues long. Germline V gene sequence: CDR1 SGHRS, CDR2 YFSETQ. V lost 4 bases and J lost 5; bases outside the gene matches: 7. In nucleotides, the CDR3 is TGCGCCAGCAGCAGAGGACAGGGGGCTACGGAGACCCAGTACTTC. It codes for CASSRGQGATETQYF.

This chain joins TRBV6-1 and TRBJ2-1; the D gene is possibly TRBD2 (6 bases). Germline V lookup: CDR1 MNHNS, CDR2 SASEGT. V lost 7 bases and J lost 2, with 15 bases in between. The CDR3 runs to 15 residues. For the CDR3, the DNA is TGTGCCAGCACCACCGGGACTGCCCCCTACAATGAGCAGTTCTTC. Protein product: CASTTGTAPYNEQFF.

The sample holds many counts of this clonotype. J is TRBJ1-5 and V is TRBV7-9, with 11 bases lining up with TRBD1. After removal of 5 bases from V and 9 bases from J, the junction contained 9 bases not matched to a gene. CDR1 is SEHNR and CDR2 is FQNEAQ in the germline V gene (reference sequence). The CDR3 spans 15 residues. DNA of the CDR3: TGTGCCAGCAGCCTGAGGGGACAGGGGGATTCGCCCCAGCATTTT. It is translated as CASSLRGQGDSPQHF.

A few counts support this clonotype. The chain recombines TRBV20-1 with TRBJ2-5; tentatively, D is TRBD2 (5 bases). The CDR3 has 13 residues. Germline values: CDR1 DFQATT, CDR2 SNEGSKA (reference sequence). V lost 4 bases, J lost 2 bases, and 11 bases lay in between. As DNA, the CDR3 is TGCAGTGCTATTAAGCCGGGGCAAGAGACCCAGTACTTC. It yields the protein CSAIKPGQETQYF.